The 19 T cell receptor beta chains below all came from one sample that was sequenced in a study of cytomegalovirus exposure and HLA in healthy donors. The assay was immunoSEQ multiplex PCR, and TCRdb's table has in-frame clones only and misses some. The sample carries 55,000 to 75,000 clones, approximately 94% recorded once. Sequenced sample: PBMCs. Receptors were obtained from a man younger than 35 in good health and CMV-seropositive.

The chain is built from TRBV6-6 and TRBJ2-5; no firm D call. Trimming shortened V by 0 bases and J by 6 bases, and 11 bases separated the two germline ends. The CDR3 spans 14 residues. CDR1 is MNHNY, CDR2 SVGAGI, per germline (reference sequence). CDR3 in DNA: TGTGCCAGCAGTTACTCGACTTCTACTAAGACCCAGTACTTC. This translates into CASSYSTSTKTQYF.

V and J are TRBV18 and TRBJ2-1; tentatively, D is TRBD2 (5 bases). From germline, CDR1 is KGHSH and CDR2 LQKENI. V was pared by 0 bases and J by 5 bases, with 11 bases between. The CDR3 extends over 15 amino acids. CDR3 protein: CASSPPGLAHNEQFF. The CDR3 nucleotides are TGTGCCAGCTCACCACCCGGGCTAGCTCACAATGAGCAGTTCTTC.

The chain is built from TRBV5-6 and TRBJ2-2, with TRBD2 identical over 12 bases. The CDR3 is 17 amino acids. With 4 bases clipped from V and 1 base from J, the junction kept 5 bases outside the gene matches. The germline gives CDR1 SGHDT, CDR2 YYEEEE. CDR3 region: CASSILLAGGNTGELFF. Here the CDR3 DNA reads TGTGCCAGCAGCATACTACTAGCGGGGGGGAACACCGGGGAGCTGTTTTTT.

The J gene is TRBJ2-7, the V gene TRBV2; a weak D match, TRBD2 (5 bases). CDR1 is SNHLY, CDR2 FYNNEI, per germline. The germline V and J ends were trimmed by 3 bases and 0 bases, with 9 bases remaining between them. This CDR3 spans 14 amino acids. CDR3 residues: CASSERVSSYEQYF. CDR3 sequence (DNA): TGTGCCAGCAGTGAGCGGGTGAGCTCCTACGAGCAGTACTTC.

This clone has just a few counts. The chain recombines TRBV7-3 with TRBJ2-1, with 13 bases fitting TRBD2. The germline V gene encodes CDR1 SGHTA and CDR2 FQGTGA. Germline trimming cut 4 bases from V and 8 bases from J; bases unmatched to any gene: 8. The CDR3 is made up of 16 amino acids. CDR3 protein: CASSYDGTSGTDEQFF. CDR3 DNA sequence: TGTGCCAGCAGCTACGACGGGACTAGCGGGACCGATGAGCAGTTCTTC.

J is TRBJ2-7 and V is TRBV7-6, with D unresolved. V was cut by 1 base and J by 3 bases, with 16 bases left in between. Germline CDR1 reads SGHVS; CDR2 reads FNYEAQ. The CDR3 contains 16 residues. CDR3 sequence reads: CASSLDAAPASYEQYF. The DNA of the CDR3 is TGTGCCAGCAGCTTAGACGCGGCCCCCGCCAGCTACGAGCAGTACTTC.

The rearrangement uses TRBV7-9 and TRBJ1-4; 7 bases are shared with TRBD1. V was pared by 3 bases and J by 10 bases, with 8 bases of the junction left unmatched. The length of the CDR3 is 14 residues. Germline CDR1 SEHNR, CDR2 FQNEAQ (reference sequence). DNA for the CDR3: TGTGCCAGCAGCTTGGACAGGTCCTGGGGAAAACTGTTTTTT. Translation: CASSLDRSWGKLFF.

This sequence joins TRBV6-5 and TRBJ1-1; unclear D gene. The CDR3 is made up of 13 amino acids. The V gene lost 4 bases and the J gene lost 1 base, with 7 bases spanning the gap. CDR1 and CDR2 (germline): MNHEY, SVGAGI. The CDR3 reads CASSFGANTEAFF. The CDR3 DNA reads as TGTGCCAGCAGTTTCGGAGCGAACACTGAAGCTTTCTTT.

J is TRBJ1-2 and V is TRBV27; 9 bases line up with TRBD1. Germline trimming cut 1 base from V and 1 base from J; bases unmatched to any gene: 19. Germline-derived CDR1 and CDR2 are MNHEY and SMNVEV (reference sequence). CDR3 size: 21 residues. CDR3 DNA: TGTGCCAGCAGTTTATTTGGTGACCGGGGGACAGGGTACCATCTTAACTATGGCTACACCTTC. This encodes CASSLFGDRGTGYHLNYGYTF.

The rearrangement joins TRBV9 to TRBJ2-7; D is possibly TRBD1 (5 bases). Germline V gene lookup returns CDR1 SGDLS and CDR2 YYNGEE. Trimming left V 2 bases short and J 3 bases short, with 12 bases between. This CDR3 comprises 14 residues. Written as DNA, the CDR3 is TGTGCCAGCAGCGTCGGATCAGGGTACTACGAGCAGTACTTC. Translated, it gives CASSVGSGYYEQYF.

The rearrangement uses TRBV9 and TRBJ1-1, with 7 bases matching TRBD1. With 4 bases clipped from V and 2 bases from J, the junction kept 8 bases outside the gene matches. The germline V gene has CDR1 SGDLS and CDR2 YYNGEE. The CDR3 length is 15 residues. The CDR3 region is CASSIRDSLNTEAFF. CDR3 DNA: TGTGCCAGCAGCATACGGGACAGCCTTAACACTGAAGCTTTCTTT.

To note about this clone: The junction departs from germline at one end; a sequencing error may be responsible. The chain combines TRBV19 with TRBJ2-1, with 15 bases that match TRBD2. The CDR3 runs to 18 residues. CDR1 LNHDA and CDR2 SQIVND come from the germline V gene (reference sequence). CDR3 protein: CASNIGLAGGRSYNEQFF. CDR3 DNA: TGTGCCAGTAATATAGGACTAGCGGGGGGGCGGTCCTACAATGAGCAGTTCTTC.

The V gene is TRBV7-9, the J gene TRBJ2-2; 12 bases fit TRBD1. Trimming removed 8 bases from V and 5 bases from J; junction bases left unmatched: 3. Germline V CDR1 and CDR2: SEHNR, FQNEAQ (reference sequence). The CDR3 contains 14 residues. CDR3 DNA: TGTGCCAGCGGGGGACAGGGGGCTACCGGGGAGCTGTTTTTT. Protein: CASGGQGATGELFF.

V is TRBV19 and J is TRBJ1-1; 8 nucleotides agree with TRBD1. CDR1 LNHDA and CDR2 SQIVND come from the germline V gene (reference sequence). J lost 3 bases, V lost 6 bases, and 9 bases had no gene match. The CDR3 runs 15 residues. The CDR3 bases are TGTGCCAGTAGGGATTGGACAGGGTCGGACACTGAAGCTTTCTTT. Translating gives CASRDWTGSDTEAFF. The full variable domain, its missing parts supplied by reference TRBV19 and TRBJ1-1, is DGGITQSPKYLFRKEGQNVTLSCEQNLNHDAMYWYRQDPGQGLRLIYYSQIVNDFQKGDIAEGYSVSREKKESFPLTVTSAQKNPTAFYLCASRDWTGSDTEAFFGQGTRLTVV.

The rearrangement joins TRBV11-2 to TRBJ2-7, with 7 nucleotides matching TRBD2. Germline V gene sequence: CDR1 SGHAT, CDR2 FQNNGV. The CDR3 length is 13 residues. The V gene end was trimmed by 2 bases and the J gene end by 4 bases; junction bases not matched to a gene: 2. CDR3 loop: CASSLTSEYEQYF. Here the CDR3 DNA reads TGTGCCAGCAGCTTAACTAGCGAGTACGAGCAGTACTTC. The full variable domain, completed using reference TRBV11-2 and TRBJ2-7, is EAGVAQSPRYKIIEKRQSVAFWCNPISGHATLYWYQQILGQGPKLLIQFQNNGVVDDSQLPKDRFSAERLKGVDSTLKIQPAKLEDSAVYLCASSLTSEYEQYFGPGTRLTVT.

V and J are TRBV7-2 and TRBJ2-7, with D possibly matching TRBD2 (6 bases). CDR1 and CDR2 (germline): SGHTA, FQGNSA. V lost 0 bases and J 2 bases, leaving 11 bases between the germline ends. The CDR3 covers 15 residues. The CDR3, as DNA: TGTGCCAGCAGCTTAGCAAGCGGGCCCACCTACGAGCAGTACTTC. Protein product: CASSLASGPTYEQYF.

The V call is TRBV4-2, the J call TRBJ2-7, with 10 bases matching TRBD2. CDR3 length: 16 amino acids. CDR1 LGHNA and CDR2 YNFKEQ come from the germline V gene. V was pared by 2 bases and J by 3 bases, with 7 bases of the junction left unmatched. CDR3 DNA: TGTGCCAGCAGCCAATTCGGACTAGCGGAGAACTACGAGCAGTACTTC. Translating it yields CASSQFGLAENYEQYF.

By proportion, this clone is medium-sized (0.01 to 0.1%). J is TRBJ2-7 and V is TRBV14; possibly TRBD1 for D (5 bases). CDR3 size: 13 residues. Germline CDR1 and CDR2: SGHDN and FVKESK. The V and J ends lost 4 bases and 1 base respectively, with 8 bases between them. CDR3 in amino acids: CASSLGPSYEQYF. CDR3 DNA: TGTGCCAGCAGCCTGGGGCCGTCCTACGAGCAGTACTTC.

The gene calls are TRBV5-8 and TRBJ2-1; D possibly matches TRBD1 or TRBD2 (6 bases each). The CDR3 is made up of 15 amino acids. In germline, CDR1 is SGHTS, CDR2 YDEGEE. Trimming removed 4 bases at V and 4 bases at J, with 15 bases between. CDR3 amino acids: CASSVGAGRYNEQFF. As DNA, the CDR3 is TGTGCCAGCAGCGTGGGGGCGGGACGATACAATGAGCAGTTCTTC.